The text below deals with one T cell receptor (beta chain). The target antigen is unknown. The CDR3 runs to 13 residues. Trimming took off 7 bases at V and 4 bases at J, with 8 bases between the two ends. The germline CDR1 and CDR2 sequences are LNHDA and SQIVND (reference sequence). This specimen comes from a study of T cell responses to AZD1222 COVID-19 vaccine. Study in general: Pooling covered second doses at about 4 or about 12 weeks.

Findings and limits, study-wide: At baseline, just a handful of AZD1222 recipients tested seropositive.

Method: immunoSEQ multiplex PCR; TCRdb's copy keeps in-frame clones and lacks some. Among around 76,000 clones, approximately 84% were seen once, and the ten largest hold about 13%. The origin of this receptor is an adult in good health. Sequences were derived from peripheral blood, sampled on day 0 of AZD1222 vaccination. V usage is TRBV19 and J usage is TRBJ1-6; no definite D call. The CDR3 here is CASNVIYNSPLHF. The CDR3, as DNA: TGTGCCAGTAATGTAATTTATAATTCACCCCTCCACTTT.